This T cell receptor beta chain was captured by sequencing in a study of vaccination effects on CD4 cells after COVID-19. Trimming took 0 bases from V and 0 from J, leaving 7 bases between them. The germline CDR1 and CDR2 sequences are SGHRS and YFSETQ. CDR3 size: 16 residues. Here immunoSEQ multiplex PCR was the method, and the copy in TCRdb shows in-frame clones only, minus some. The table has tens of thousands of clones, around 80% seen once. With the ViraFEST assay, the study expanded antigen-specific CD4+ T cells using viral peptide pools, then sequenced them. Around day 10 of culture, CD4+ T cells were separated out. Two doses of BNT162b2 or mRNA-1273 vaccine were administered to participants. Days 3 and 7 saw half the medium replaced with IL-2 medium. As regards this clone: Its specificity is not known.

This clonotype originated in a human donor who received a COVID-19 vaccine. The material sequenced was CD4+ T cells from PBMCs cultured with HCoV-229E spike peptides, taken after COVID-19 vaccination. The chain recombines TRBV5-1 with TRBJ2-6; TRBD1 might be the D (5 bases). In DNA form, the CDR3 reads TGCGCCAGCAGCTTGGACACAGGCTCTGGGGCCAACGTCCTGACTTTC. Its translation: CASSLDTGSGANVLTF. The complete variable domain, with remaining parts taken from reference TRBV5-1 and TRBJ2-6, reads KAGVTQTPRYLIKTRGQQVTLSCSPISGHRSVSWYQQTPGQGLQFLFEYFSETQRNKGNFPGRFSGRQFSNSRSEMNVSTLELGDSALYLCASSLDTGSGANVLTFGAGSRLTVL.